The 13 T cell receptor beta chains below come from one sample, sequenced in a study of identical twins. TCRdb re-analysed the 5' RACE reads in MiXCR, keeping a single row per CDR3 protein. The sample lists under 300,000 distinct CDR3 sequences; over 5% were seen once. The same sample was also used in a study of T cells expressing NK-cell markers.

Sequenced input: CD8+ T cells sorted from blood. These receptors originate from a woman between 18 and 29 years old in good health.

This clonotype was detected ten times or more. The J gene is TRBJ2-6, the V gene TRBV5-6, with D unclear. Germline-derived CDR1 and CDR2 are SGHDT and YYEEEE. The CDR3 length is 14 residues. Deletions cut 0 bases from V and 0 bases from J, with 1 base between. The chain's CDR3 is CASSLGSGANVLTF. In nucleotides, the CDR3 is TGTGCCAGCAGCTTGGGCTCTGGGGCCAACGTCCTGACTTTC.

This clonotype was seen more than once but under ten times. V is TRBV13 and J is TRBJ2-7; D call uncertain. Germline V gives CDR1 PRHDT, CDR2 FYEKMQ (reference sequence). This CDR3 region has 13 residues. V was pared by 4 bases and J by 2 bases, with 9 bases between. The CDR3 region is CASSSSMTYEQYF. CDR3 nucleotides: TGTGCCAGCAGCTCCAGCATGACCTACGAGCAGTACTTC.

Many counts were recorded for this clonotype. CDR3 residues: CASSQITYAEQFF. The CDR3 DNA is TGCGCCAGCAGCCAAATCACCTATGCTGAGCAGTTCTTC. The rearrangement links TRBV5-1 to TRBJ2-1; D call uncertain. V was clipped by 4 bases and J by 9 bases, with 14 bases between them. There are 13 residues in the CDR3. CDR1 is SGHRS, CDR2 YFSETQ, per germline.

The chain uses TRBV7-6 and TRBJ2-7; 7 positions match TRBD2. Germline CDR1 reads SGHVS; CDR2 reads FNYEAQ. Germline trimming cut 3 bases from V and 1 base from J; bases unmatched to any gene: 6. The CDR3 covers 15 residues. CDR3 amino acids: CASSLGTGGSYEQYF. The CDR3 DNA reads TGTGCCAGCAGCTTGGGGACGGGGGGATCCTACGAGCAGTACTTC.

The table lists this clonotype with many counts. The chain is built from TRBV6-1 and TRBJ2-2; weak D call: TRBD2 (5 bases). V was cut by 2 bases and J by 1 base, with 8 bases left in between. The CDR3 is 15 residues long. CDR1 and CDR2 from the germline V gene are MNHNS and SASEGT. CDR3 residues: CASSESAGNTGELFF. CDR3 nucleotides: TGTGCCAGCAGTGAATCCGCGGGGAACACCGGGGAGCTGTTTTTT.

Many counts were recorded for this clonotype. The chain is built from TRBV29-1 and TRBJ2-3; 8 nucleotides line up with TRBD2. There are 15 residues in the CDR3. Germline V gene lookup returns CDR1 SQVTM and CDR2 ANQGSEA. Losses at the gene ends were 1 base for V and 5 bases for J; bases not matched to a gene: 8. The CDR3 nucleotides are TGCAGCGTTGAAGGTCAGCGGGAGTGGGAAGATACGCAGTATTTT. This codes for CSVEGQREWEDTQYF.

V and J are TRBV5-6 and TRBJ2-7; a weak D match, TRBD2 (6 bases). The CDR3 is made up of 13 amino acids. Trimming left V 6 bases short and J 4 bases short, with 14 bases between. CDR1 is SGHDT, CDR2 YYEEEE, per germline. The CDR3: CASNVGGRYEQYF. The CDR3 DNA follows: TGTGCCAGCAACGTGGGGGGACGGTACGAGCAGTACTTC.

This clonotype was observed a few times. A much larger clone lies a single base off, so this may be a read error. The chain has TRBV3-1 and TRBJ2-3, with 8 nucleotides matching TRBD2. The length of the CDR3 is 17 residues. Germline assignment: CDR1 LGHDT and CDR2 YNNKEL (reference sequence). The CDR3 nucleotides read TGTGCCTGCAGCCAAGATCTTACTAGCGGCCCTAAAGATACGCAGTATTTT. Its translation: CACSQDLTSGPKDTQYF.

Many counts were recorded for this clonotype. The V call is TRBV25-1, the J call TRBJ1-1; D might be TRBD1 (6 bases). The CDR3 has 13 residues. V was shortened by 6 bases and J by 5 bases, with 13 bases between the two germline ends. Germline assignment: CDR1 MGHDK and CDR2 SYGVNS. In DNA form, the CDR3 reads TGTGCCAGCAGAGAAACAGGGCCGACTGAAGCTTTCTTT. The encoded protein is CASRETGPTEAFF.

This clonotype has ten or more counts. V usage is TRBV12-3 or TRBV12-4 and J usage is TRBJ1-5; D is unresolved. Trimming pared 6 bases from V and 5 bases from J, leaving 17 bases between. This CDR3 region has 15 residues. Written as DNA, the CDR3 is TGTGCCAGCAGCCCATTGGGAGGGTTGGATCAGCCCCAGCATTTT. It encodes CASSPLGGLDQPQHF.

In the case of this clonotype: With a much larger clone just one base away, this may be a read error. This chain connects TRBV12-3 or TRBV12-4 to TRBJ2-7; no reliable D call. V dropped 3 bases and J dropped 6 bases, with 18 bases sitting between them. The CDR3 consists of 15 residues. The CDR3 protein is CASSFGPGTEAEQYF. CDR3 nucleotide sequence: TGTGCCAGCAGTTTCGGTCCGGGTACAGAGGCCGAGCAGTACTTC.

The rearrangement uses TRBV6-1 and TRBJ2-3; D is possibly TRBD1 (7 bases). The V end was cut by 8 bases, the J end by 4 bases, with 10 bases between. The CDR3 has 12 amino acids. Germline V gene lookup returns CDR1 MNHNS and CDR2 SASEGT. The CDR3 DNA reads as TGTGCCAGCTCAGGGGGGCCAGATACGCAGTATTTT. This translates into CASSGGPDTQYF.

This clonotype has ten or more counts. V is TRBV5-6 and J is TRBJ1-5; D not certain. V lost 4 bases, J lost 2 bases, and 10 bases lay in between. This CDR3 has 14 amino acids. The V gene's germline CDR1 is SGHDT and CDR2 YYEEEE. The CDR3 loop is CASSPRGGNQPQHF. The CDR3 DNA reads TGTGCCAGCAGCCCACGGGGAGGCAATCAGCCCCAGCATTTT.